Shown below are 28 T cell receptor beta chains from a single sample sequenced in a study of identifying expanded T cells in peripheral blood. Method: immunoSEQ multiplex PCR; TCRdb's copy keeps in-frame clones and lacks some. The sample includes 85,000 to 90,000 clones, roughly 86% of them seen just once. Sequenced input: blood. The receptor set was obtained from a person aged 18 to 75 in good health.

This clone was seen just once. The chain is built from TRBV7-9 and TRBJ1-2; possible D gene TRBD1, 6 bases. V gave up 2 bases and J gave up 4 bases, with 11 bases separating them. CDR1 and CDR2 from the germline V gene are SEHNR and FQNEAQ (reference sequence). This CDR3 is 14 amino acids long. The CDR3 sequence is CASSLLGHIYGYTF. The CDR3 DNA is TGTGCCAGCAGCTTATTGGGACATATCTATGGCTACACCTTC.

CDR3 region: CASSLGTGTSYEQYF. The CDR3 DNA is TGTGCCAGCTCACTCGGGACAGGAACATCCTACGAGCAGTACTTC. This chain links TRBV18 with TRBJ2-7; 8 nucleotides agree with TRBD1. Germline V gene sequence: CDR1 KGHSH, CDR2 LQKENI. CDR3 length: 15 residues. The trim removed 4 bases at V and 1 base at J, leaving 6 bases unmatched.

Here the CDR3 reads CASSWTGLAKDTQYF. In DNA form, the CDR3 reads TGTGCCAGCAGTTGGACGGGACTAGCGAAGGATACGCAGTATTTT. J is TRBJ2-3 and V is TRBV7-9; 10 bases match TRBD2. Germline CDR1 reads SEHNR; CDR2 reads FQNEAQ (reference sequence). J gave up 6 bases and V 6 bases, and 9 bases lay outside the gene matches. This CDR3 has 15 residues.

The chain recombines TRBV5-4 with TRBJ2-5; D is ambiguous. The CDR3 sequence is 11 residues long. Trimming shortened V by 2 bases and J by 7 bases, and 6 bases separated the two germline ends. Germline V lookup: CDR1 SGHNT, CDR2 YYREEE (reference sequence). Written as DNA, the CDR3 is TGTGCCAGCAGCTTAGGACGGACCCAGTACTTC. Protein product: CASSLGRTQYF.

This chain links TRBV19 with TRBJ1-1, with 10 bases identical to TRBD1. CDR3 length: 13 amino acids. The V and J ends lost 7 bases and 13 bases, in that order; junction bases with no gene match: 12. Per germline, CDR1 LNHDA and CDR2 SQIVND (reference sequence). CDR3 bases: TGTGCCAGTAAGTTCGGGACAGGGGTAACTAATTTCTTT. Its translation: CASKFGTGVTNFF.

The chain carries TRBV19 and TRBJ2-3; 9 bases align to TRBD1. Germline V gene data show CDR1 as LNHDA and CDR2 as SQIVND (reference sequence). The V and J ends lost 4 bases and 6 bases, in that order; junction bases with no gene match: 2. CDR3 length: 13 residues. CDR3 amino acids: CASSRDRGDTQYF. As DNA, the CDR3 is TGTGCCAGTAGTAGAGACAGGGGGGATACGCAGTATTTT.

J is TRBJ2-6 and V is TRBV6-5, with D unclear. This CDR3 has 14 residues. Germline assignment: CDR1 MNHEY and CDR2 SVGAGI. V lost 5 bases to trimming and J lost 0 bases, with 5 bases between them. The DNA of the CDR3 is TGTGCCAGCAGTGTATCCTCTGGGGCCAACGTCCTGACTTTC. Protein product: CASSVSSGANVLTF.

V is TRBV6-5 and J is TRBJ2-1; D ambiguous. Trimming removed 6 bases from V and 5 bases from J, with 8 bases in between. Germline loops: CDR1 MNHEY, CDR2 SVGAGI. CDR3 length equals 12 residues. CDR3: CASSRANNEQFF. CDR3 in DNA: TGTGCCAGCAGCCGGGCAAACAATGAGCAGTTCTTC.

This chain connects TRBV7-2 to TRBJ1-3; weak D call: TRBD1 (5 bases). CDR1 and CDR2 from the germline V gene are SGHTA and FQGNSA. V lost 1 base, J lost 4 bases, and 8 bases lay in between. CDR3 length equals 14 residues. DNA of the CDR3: TGTGCCAGCAGCTTAGTTGGGGCGGGAAACACCATATATTTT. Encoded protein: CASSLVGAGNTIYF.

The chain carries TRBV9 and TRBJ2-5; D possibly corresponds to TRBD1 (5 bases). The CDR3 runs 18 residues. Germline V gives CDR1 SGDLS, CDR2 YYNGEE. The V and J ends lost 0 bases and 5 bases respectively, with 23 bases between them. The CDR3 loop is CASSVGLPPGPRWETQYF. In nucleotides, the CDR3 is TGTGCCAGCAGCGTAGGCTTGCCACCAGGGCCCCGGTGGGAGACCCAGTACTTC.

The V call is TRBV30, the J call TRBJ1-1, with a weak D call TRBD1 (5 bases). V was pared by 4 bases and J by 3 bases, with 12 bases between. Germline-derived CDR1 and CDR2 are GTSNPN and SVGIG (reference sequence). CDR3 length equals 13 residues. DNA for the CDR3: TGTGCCTGGACTCGACAGTCTGACACTGAAGCTTTCTTT. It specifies CAWTRQSDTEAFF.

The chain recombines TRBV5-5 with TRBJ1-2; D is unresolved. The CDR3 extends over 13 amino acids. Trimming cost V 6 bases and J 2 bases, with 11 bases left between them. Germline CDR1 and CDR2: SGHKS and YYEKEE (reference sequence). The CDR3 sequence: CASTLTENYGYTF. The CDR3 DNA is TGTGCCAGCACCTTAACGGAAAACTATGGCTACACCTTC.

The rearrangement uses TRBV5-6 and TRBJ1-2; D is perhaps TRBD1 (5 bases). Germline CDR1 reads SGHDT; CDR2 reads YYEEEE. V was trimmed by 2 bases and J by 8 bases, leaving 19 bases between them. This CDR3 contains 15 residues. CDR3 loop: CASSFAWDSKGGYTF. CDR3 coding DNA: TGTGCCAGCAGCTTTGCTTGGGACTCTAAAGGGGGCTACACCTTC.

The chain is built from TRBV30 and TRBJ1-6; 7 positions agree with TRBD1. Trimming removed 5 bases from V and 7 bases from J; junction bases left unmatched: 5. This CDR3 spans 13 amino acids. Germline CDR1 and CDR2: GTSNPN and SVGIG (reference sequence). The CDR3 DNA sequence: TGTGCCTGGGGAGGGGGCAACAATTCACCCCTCCACTTT. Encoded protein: CAWGGGNNSPLHF.

The CDR3 sequence is CASSSNRGQDTQYF. CDR3 nucleotides: TGTGCCAGCAGCTCAAACCGAGGGCAAGATACGCAGTATTTT. The chain is built from TRBV7-2 and TRBJ2-3; the D gene is possibly TRBD2 (5 bases). The CDR3 consists of 14 residues. The V gene's germline CDR1 is SGHTA and CDR2 FQGNSA. The V and J ends lost 4 bases and 5 bases respectively, with 13 bases between them. Full variable domain (remainder filled in from reference TRBV7-2 and TRBJ2-3): GAGVSQSPSNKVTEKGKDVELRCDPISGHTALYWYRQSLGQGLEFLIYFQGNSAPDKSGLPSDRFSAERTGGSVSTLTIQRTQQEDSAVYLCASSSNRGQDTQYFGPGTRLTVL.

The CDR3 sequence is CASSQDRGGRLYGYTF. In DNA, the CDR3 is TGCGCCAGCAGCCAAGACAGGGGCGGGCGTCTCTATGGCTACACCTTC. This chain connects TRBV4-3 to TRBJ1-2; possibly TRBD1 for D (6 bases). This CDR3 is 16 amino acids long. V was pared by 0 bases and J by 4 bases, with 15 bases between. Germline V CDR1 and CDR2: LGHNA, YSLEER.

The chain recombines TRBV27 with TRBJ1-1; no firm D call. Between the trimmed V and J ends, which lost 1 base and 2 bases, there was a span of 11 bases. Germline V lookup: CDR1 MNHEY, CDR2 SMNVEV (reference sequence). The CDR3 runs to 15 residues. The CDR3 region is CASSLFQKGNTEAFF. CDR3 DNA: TGTGCCAGCAGTTTATTTCAGAAAGGTAACACTGAAGCTTTCTTT.

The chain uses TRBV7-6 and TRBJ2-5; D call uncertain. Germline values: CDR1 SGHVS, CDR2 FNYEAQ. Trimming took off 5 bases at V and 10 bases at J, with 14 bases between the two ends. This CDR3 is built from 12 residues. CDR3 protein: CASSPPVSGQYF. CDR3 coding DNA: TGTGCCAGCAGCCCCCCGGTCTCGGGCCAGTACTTC.

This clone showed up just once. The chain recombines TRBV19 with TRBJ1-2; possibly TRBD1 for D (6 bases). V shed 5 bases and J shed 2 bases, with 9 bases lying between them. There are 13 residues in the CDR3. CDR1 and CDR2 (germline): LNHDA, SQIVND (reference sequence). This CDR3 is CASSLDRNYGYTF. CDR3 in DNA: TGTGCCAGTAGTCTTGACAGGAACTATGGCTACACCTTC.

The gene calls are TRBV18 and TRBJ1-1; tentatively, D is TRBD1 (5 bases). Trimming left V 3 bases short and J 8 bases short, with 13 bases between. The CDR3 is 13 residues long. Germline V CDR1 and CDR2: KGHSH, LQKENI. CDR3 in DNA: TGTGCCAGCTCACCGACACAGGAAGTAGAAGCTTTCTTT. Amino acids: CASSPTQEVEAFF.

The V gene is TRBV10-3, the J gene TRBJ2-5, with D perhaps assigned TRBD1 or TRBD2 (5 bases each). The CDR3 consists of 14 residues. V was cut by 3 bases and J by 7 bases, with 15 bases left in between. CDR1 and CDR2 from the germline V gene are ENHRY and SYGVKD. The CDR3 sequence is CAISEAASGTTQYF. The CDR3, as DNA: TGTGCCATCAGTGAAGCAGCCTCTGGGACGACCCAGTACTTC.

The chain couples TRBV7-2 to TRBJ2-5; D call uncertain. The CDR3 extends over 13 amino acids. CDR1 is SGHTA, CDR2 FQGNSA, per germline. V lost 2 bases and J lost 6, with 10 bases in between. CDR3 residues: CASSLSADQTQYF. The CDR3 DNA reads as TGTGCCAGCAGCTTATCCGCAGATCAGACCCAGTACTTC. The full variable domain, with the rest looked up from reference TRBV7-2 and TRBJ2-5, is GAGVSQSPSNKVTEKGKDVELRCDPISGHTALYWYRQSLGQGLEFLIYFQGNSAPDKSGLPSDRFSAERTGGSVSTLTIQRTQQEDSAVYLCASSLSADQTQYFGPGTRLLVL.

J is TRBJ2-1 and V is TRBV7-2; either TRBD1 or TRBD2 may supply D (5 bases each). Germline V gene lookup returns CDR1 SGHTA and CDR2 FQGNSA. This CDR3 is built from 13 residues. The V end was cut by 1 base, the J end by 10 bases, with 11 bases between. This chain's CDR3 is CASSLDRGWEQFF. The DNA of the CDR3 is TGTGCCAGCAGCTTAGATCGGGGCTGGGAGCAGTTCTTC. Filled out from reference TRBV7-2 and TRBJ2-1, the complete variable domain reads GAGVSQSPSNKVTEKGKDVELRCDPISGHTALYWYRQSLGQGLEFLIYFQGNSAPDKSGLPSDRFSAERTGGSVSTLTIQRTQQEDSAVYLCASSLDRGWEQFFGPGTRLTVL.

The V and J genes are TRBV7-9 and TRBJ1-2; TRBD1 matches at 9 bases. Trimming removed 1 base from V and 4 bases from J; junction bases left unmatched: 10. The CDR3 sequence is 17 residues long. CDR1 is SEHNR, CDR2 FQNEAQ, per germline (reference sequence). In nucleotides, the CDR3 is TGTGCCAGCAGCTTAGGGACAGGGGCGTTTCGGTCCTATGGCTACACCTTC. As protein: CASSLGTGAFRSYGYTF.

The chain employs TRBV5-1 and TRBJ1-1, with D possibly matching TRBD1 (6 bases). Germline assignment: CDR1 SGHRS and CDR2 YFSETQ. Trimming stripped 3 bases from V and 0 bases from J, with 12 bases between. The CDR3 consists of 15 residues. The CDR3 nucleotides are TGCGCCAGCAGCTCCGAGACAGGTTTGAACACTGAAGCTTTCTTT. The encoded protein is CASSSETGLNTEAFF.

In DNA, the CDR3 is TGCGCCAGCAGATGGGGGGACGAAGAAAAACTGTTTTTT. Translating it yields CASRWGDEEKLFF. V is TRBV5-1 and J is TRBJ1-4; D may be TRBD1 (5 bases). Between the trimmed V and J ends, which lost 5 bases and 8 bases, there was a span of 13 bases. CDR3 length: 13 amino acids. The germline CDR1 and CDR2 sequences are SGHRS and YFSETQ.

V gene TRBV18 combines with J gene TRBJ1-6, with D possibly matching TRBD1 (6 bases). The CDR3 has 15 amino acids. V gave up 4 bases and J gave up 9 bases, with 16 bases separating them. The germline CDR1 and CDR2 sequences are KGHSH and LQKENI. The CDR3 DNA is TGTGCCAGCTCACGAGGAAAAGGGGGGTTTTCACCCCTCCACTTT. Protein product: CASSRGKGGFSPLHF.

CDR3 sequence reads: CASSSDSEQYF. The CDR3 nucleotides are TGTGCCAGCAGCTCGGACTCCGAGCAGTACTTC. The V call is TRBV7-9, the J call TRBJ2-7; possibly TRBD2 for D (5 bases). The germline V and J ends were trimmed by 4 bases and 6 bases, with 7 bases remaining between them. Germline V gene sequence: CDR1 SEHNR, CDR2 FQNEAQ (reference sequence). The CDR3 covers 11 residues.